Sequencing of this T cell receptor beta chain was carried out in a study of T cells in Graves' hyperthyroidism and ophthalmopathy. CDR3 size: 12 residues. Absent ophthalmopathy progression within 18 months defined stable Graves' hyperthyroidism. In patients aged 18 to 65, hyperthyroidism was newly diagnosed, with duration under 2 months. PBMCs stemmed from more than 7.5 ml fresh peripheral blood. RNA transcripts gave rise to amplified TCR beta CDR3 regions. An initial round of RT-PCR targeting the TCR CDR3 relied on the HTBI primer set. MiXCR, run by TCRdb on the multiplex PCR reads, gives a single entry per CDR3 protein. Among about 510,000 distinct CDR3 sequences listed, approximately 14% were seen once. Findings of the study overall: Peripheral blood also featured most of the thyroid clonotypes expanded above 0.001.

With respect to this clonotype: As yet, its antigen is unknown. It may be a read error: a sequence one base away is much more abundant.

This clonotype was obtained from a middle-aged woman with Graves' hyperthyroidism. The material sequenced was blood. The chain joins TRBV12-3 or TRBV12-4 to TRBJ2-1; D may be TRBD2 (5 bases). Here the CDR3 reads CASSLNPWEQCF. CDR3 bases: TGTGCCAGCAGTTTGAACCCTTGGGAGCAGTGCTTC.